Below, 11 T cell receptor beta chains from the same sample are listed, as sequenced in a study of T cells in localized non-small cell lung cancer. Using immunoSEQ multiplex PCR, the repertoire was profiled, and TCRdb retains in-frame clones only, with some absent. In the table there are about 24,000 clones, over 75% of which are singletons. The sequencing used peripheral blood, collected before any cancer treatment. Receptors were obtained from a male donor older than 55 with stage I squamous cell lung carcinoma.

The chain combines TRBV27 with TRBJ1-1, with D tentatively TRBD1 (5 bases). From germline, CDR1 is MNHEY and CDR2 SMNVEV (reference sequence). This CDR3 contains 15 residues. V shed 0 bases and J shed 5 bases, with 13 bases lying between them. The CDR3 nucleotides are TGTGCCAGCAGTTTATCGGGGCAGAGGGGTACTGAAGCTTTCTTT. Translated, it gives CASSLSGQRGTEAFF.

Here the CDR3 reads CASSPNPGQDSYEQYF. As DNA, the CDR3 is TGTGCCAGCAGCCCCAACCCGGGACAGGACTCCTACGAGCAGTACTTC. J is TRBJ2-7 and V is TRBV11-2; 8 positions match TRBD1. V trimming: 5 bases; J trimming: 0 bases; junction bases outside the gene matches: 9. Germline V gives CDR1 SGHAT, CDR2 FQNNGV. CDR3 length equals 16 residues.

The CDR3 is CASSFKSGPNRNTIYF. In DNA form, the CDR3 reads TGTGCCAGCTCATTTAAAAGCGGTCCTAATAGAAACACCATATATTTT. The chain combines TRBV18 with TRBJ1-3; D is ambiguous. Deletions cut 5 bases from V and 5 bases from J, with 19 bases between. The CDR3 spans 16 residues. The germline V gene has CDR1 KGHSH and CDR2 LQKENI.

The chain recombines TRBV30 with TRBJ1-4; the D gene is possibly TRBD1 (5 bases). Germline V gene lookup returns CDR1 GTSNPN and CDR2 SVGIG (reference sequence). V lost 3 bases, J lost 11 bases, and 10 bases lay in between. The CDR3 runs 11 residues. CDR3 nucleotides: TGTGCCTGGAGCCCGGGGGACAAACTGTTTTTT. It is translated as CAWSPGDKLFF.

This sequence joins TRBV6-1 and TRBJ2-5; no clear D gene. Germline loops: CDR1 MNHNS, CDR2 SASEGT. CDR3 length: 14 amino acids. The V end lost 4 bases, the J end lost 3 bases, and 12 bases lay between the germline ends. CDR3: CASSALLIKETQYF. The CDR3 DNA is TGTGCCAGCAGTGCCCTTTTGATCAAAGAGACCCAGTACTTC.

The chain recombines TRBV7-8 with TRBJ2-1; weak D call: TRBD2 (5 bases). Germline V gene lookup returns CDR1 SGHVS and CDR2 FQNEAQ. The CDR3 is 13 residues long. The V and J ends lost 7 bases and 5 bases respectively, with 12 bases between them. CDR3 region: CASTSGWNNEQFF. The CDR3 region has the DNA TGTGCCAGCACCTCGGGGTGGAACAATGAGCAGTTCTTC. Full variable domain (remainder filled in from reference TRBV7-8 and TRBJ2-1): GAGVSQSPRYKVAKRGQDVALRCDPISGHVSLFWYQQALGQGPEFLTYFQNEAQLDKSGLPSDRFFAERPEGSVSTLKIQRTQQEDSAVYLCASTSGWNNEQFFGPGTRLTVL.

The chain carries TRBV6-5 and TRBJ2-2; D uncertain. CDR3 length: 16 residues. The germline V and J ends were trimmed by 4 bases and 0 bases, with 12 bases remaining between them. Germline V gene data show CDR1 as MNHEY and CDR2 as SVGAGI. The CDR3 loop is CASSSYFITNTGELFF. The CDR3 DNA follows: TGTGCCAGCAGTTCGTATTTTATCACGAACACCGGGGAGCTGTTTTTT.

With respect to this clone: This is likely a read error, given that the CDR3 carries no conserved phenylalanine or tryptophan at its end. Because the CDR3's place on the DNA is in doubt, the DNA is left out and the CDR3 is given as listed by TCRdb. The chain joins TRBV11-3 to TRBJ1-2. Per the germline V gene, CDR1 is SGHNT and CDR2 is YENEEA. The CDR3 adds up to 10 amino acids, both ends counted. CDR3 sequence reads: CASSEISPSE.

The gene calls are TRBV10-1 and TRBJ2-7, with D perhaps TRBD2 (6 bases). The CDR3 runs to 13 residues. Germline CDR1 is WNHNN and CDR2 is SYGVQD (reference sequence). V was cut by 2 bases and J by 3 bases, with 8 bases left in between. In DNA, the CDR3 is TGCGCCAGCAGTGAGGAGGGACTCTACGAGCAGTACTTC. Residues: CASSEEGLYEQYF.

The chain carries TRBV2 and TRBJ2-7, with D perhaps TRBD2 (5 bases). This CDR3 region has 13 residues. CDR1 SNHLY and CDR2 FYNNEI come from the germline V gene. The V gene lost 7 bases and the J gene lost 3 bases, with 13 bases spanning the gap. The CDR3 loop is CASTPEEFYEQYF. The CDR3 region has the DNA TGTGCCAGCACCCCGGAGGAGTTCTACGAGCAGTACTTC.

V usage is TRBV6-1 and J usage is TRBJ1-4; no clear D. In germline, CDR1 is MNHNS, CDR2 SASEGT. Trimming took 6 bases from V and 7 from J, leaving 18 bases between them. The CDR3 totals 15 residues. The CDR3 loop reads CASRDGPWRGEKLFF. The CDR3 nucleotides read TGTGCCAGCAGGGACGGACCGTGGCGGGGTGAAAAACTGTTTTTT.